This T cell receptor (beta chain) comes out of a study of memory CD4+ T cells and cytomegalovirus serostatus. Single viable CD3+CD4+CD8-CD45RO+ cells were sorted as the memory CD4+ T cells. Profiled with immunoSEQ multiplex PCR; TCRdb holds only in-frame clones, not every one. The sample has 25,000 to 30,000 clones; roughly 76% are singletons. Germline V CDR1 and CDR2: MNHNS, SASEGT. V was trimmed by 3 bases and J by 0 bases, leaving 15 bases between them. The CDR3 has 17 amino acids. V usage is TRBV6-1 and J usage is TRBJ2-1; no clear D gene. The sample consisted of memory CD4+ T cells from blood. The receptor comes from an adult in good health and CMV-seronegative. The CDR3 bases are TGTGCCAGCAGTGATTTGTTCGGGTCTAGCTCCTACAATGAGCAGTTCTTC. This codes for CASSDLFGSSSYNEQFF.